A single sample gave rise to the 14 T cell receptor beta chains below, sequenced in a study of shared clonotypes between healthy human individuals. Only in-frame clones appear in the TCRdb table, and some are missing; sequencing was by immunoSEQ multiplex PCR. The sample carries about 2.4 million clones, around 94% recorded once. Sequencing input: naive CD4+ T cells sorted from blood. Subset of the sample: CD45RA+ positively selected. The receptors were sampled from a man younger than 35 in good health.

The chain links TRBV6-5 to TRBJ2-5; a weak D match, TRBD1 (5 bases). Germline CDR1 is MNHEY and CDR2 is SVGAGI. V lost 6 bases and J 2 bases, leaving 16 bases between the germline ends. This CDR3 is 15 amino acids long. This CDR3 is CASSPQGSGQETQYF. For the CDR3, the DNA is TGTGCCAGCAGCCCCCAGGGATCCGGACAAGAGACCCAGTACTTC.

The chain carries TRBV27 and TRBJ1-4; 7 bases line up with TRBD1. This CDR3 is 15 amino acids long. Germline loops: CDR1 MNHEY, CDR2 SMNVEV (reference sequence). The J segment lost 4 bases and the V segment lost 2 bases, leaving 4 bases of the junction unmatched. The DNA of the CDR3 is TGTGCCAGCAGTTTAATGGGGGACAGTAATGAAAAACTGTTTTTT. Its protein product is CASSLMGDSNEKLFF.

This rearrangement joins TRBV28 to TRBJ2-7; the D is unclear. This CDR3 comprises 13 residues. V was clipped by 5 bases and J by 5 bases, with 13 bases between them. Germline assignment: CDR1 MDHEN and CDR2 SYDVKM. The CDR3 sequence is CASSPPPTHEQYF. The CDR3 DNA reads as TGTGCCAGCAGTCCCCCGCCGACGCACGAGCAGTACTTC.

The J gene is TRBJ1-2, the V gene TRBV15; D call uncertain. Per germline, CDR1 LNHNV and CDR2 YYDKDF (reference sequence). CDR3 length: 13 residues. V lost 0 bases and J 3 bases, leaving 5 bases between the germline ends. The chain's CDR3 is CATSRDNYYGYTF. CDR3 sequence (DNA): TGTGCCACCAGCAGAGATAACTACTATGGCTACACCTTC.

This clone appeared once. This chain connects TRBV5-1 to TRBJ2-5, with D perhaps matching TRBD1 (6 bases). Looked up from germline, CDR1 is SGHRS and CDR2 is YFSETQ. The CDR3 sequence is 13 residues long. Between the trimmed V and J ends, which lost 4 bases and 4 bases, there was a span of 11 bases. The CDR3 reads CASSRGIRETQYF. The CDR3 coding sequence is TGCGCCAGCAGCAGGGGGATTCGAGAGACCCAGTACTTC.

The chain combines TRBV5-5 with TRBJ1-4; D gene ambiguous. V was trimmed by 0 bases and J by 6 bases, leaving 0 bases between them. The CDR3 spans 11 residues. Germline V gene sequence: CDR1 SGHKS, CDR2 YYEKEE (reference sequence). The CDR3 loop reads CASSLDEKLFF. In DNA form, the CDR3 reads TGTGCCAGCAGCTTGGATGAAAAACTGTTTTTT.

The CDR3 region is CASSSGARSSYNSPLHF. The DNA of the CDR3 is TGTGCCAGTAGTTCCGGGGCCCGGAGCTCCTATAATTCACCCCTCCACTTT. The chain has TRBV19 and TRBJ1-6, with D perhaps TRBD1 (5 bases). This CDR3 has 17 residues. Germline CDR1 reads LNHDA; CDR2 reads SQIVND (reference sequence). The V end lost 5 bases, the J end lost 0 bases, and 14 bases lay between the germline ends.

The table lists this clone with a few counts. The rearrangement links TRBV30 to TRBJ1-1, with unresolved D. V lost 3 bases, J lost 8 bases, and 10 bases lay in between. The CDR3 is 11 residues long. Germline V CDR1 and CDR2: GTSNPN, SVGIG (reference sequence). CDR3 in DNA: TGTGCCTGGAGCGGCGACTGGGAAGCTTTCTTT. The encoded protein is CAWSGDWEAFF.

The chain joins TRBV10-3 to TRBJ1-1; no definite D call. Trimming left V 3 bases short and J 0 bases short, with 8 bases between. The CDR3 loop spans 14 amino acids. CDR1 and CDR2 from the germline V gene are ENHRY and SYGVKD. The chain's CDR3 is CAISDYTVNTEAFF. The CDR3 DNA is TGTGCCATCAGTGACTACACTGTGAACACTGAAGCTTTCTTT.

CDR3 bases: TGTGCCATCAGGAACGGGTCAGGGCAGCCCCAGCATTTT. The encoded protein is CAIRNGSGQPQHF. The rearrangement uses TRBV10-3 and TRBJ1-5; D possibly corresponds to TRBD1 (5 bases). This CDR3 region has 13 residues. Germline-derived CDR1 and CDR2 are ENHRY and SYGVKD. The V and J ends lost 6 bases and 7 bases respectively, with 13 bases between them.

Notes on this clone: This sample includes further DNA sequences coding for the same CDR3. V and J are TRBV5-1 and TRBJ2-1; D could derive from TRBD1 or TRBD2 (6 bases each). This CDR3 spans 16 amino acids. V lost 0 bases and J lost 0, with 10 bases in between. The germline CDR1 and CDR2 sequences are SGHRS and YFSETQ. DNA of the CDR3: TGCGCCAGCAGCTTGGCCGGAGGGGGCTCCTACAATGAGCAGTTCTTC. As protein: CASSLAGGGSYNEQFF.

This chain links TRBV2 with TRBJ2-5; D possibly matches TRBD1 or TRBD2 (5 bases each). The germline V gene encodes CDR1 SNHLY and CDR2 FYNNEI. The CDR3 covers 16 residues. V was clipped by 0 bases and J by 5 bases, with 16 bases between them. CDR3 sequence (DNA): TGTGCCAGCAGTGAAGCCCAAGGATCGGGGCGGGAGACCCAGTACTTC. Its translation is CASSEAQGSGRETQYF. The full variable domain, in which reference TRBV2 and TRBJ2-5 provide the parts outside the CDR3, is EPEVTQTPSHQVTQMGQEVILRCVPISNHLYFYWYRQILGQKVEFLVSFYNNEISEKSEIFDDQFSVERPDGSNFTLKIRSTKLEDSAMYFCASSEAQGSGRETQYFGPGTRLLVL.

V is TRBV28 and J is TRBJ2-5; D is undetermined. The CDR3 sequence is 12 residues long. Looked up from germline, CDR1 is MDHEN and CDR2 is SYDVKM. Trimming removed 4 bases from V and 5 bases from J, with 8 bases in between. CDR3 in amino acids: CASSSSFETQYF. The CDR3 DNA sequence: TGTGCCAGCAGTTCCTCCTTTGAGACCCAGTACTTC.

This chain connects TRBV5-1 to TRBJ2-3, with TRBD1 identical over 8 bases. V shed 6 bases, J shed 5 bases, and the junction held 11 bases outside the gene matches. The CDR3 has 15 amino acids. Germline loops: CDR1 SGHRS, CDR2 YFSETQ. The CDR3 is CASTKGQGMVDTQYF. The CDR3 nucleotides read TGCGCCAGCACCAAAGGACAGGGAATGGTAGATACGCAGTATTTT.